This T cell receptor (beta chain) was profiled in a study of human T cells and chemical hapten exposure. Background on the study: Largely, small differences in pooled library volume made per-sample TCR yields vary.

Time point meaning: patch test 1, 2 weeks after DPC sensitization. The treatment denotes: therapeutic diphenylcyclopropenone sensitization with weekly scalp DPC. Trimming removed 4 bases from V and 7 bases from J; junction bases left unmatched: 12. In germline, CDR1 is DFQATT, CDR2 SNEGSKA (reference sequence). The CDR3 extends over 16 amino acids. TCRdb re-called the RACE reads through MiXCR, storing one row per CDR3 protein. This table has more than 100,000 distinct CDR3 sequences, roughly 15% appearing once. The source of this sequence is a man younger than 35 with alopecia areata. Some clones in this sample may be carry-over from other donors' samples. The V and J genes are TRBV20-1 and TRBJ1-5, with 11 bases lining up with TRBD1. Source: whole blood, taken in connection with sensitization to the hapten diphenylcyclopropenone (DPC). This CDR3 is CSANFPGQGVGQPQHF. The CDR3 DNA reads as TGCAGTGCTAACTTTCCGGGACAGGGGGTAGGACAGCCCCAGCATTTT.